This entry lists 5 T cell receptor beta chains sequenced from one sample in a study of blood T cell repertoires in COVID-19. Libraries were prepared by immunoSEQ multiplex PCR; TCRdb keeps only in-frame clonotypes and omits some of them. The repertoire holds fewer than 350,000 clones, with 86% as singletons. The sample was peripheral blood. These receptors were collected from a woman in her twenties or thirties with COVID-19, enrolled during active disease.

This clone has only a few counts. The chain couples TRBV30 to TRBJ1-1, with D unclear. Germline V CDR1 and CDR2: GTSNPN, SVGIG (reference sequence). Trimming removed 3 bases from V and 4 bases from J, with 12 bases in between. The CDR3 is 13 amino acids. The CDR3 protein is CAWSVSTRTEAFF. Here the CDR3 DNA reads TGTGCCTGGAGCGTCTCGACACGCACTGAAGCTTTCTTT.

The chain couples TRBV27 to TRBJ1-1; TRBD1 agrees at 9 bases. The CDR3 length is 15 residues. V trimming: 3 bases; J trimming: 1 base; junction bases outside the gene matches: 3. The germline V gene encodes CDR1 MNHEY and CDR2 SMNVEV (reference sequence). CDR3 protein: CASSLDRGRNTEAFF. The CDR3, as DNA: TGTGCCAGCAGTTTGGACAGGGGAAGGAACACTGAAGCTTTCTTT.

This chain joins TRBV28 and TRBJ2-2; TRBD2 agrees at 8 bases. Germline CDR1 is MDHEN and CDR2 is SYDVKM. V lost 11 bases, J lost 4 bases, and 18 bases stayed unmatched. This CDR3 is built from 17 residues. CDR3 nucleotide sequence: TGTGCCTCCAACCGTGTAGCGGGGAGAGGGGGCACCGGGGAGCTGTTTTTT. Protein: CASNRVAGRGGTGELFF.

A single count supports this clone. The chain uses TRBV5-6 and TRBJ1-5; D remains unclear. The CDR3 length is 16 residues. CDR1 and CDR2 from the germline V gene are SGHDT and YYEEEE. V was pared by 8 bases and J by 4 bases, with 22 bases between. The CDR3 nucleotides read TGTGCCAGAAACCCCAAACCGCCAGGAGGTAATCAGCCCCAGCATTTT. This encodes CARNPKPPGGNQPQHF.

This clone was seen just once. CDR3 DNA sequence: TGTGCCAGCAGCTTGGGGCAGGGGATCAATCAGCCCCAGCATTTT. Translating it yields CASSLGQGINQPQHF. The J gene is TRBJ1-5, the V gene TRBV5-6; a possible D gene is TRBD1 (6 bases). The V end was cut by 0 bases, the J end by 3 bases, with 10 bases between. The CDR3 has 15 residues. CDR1 is SGHDT, CDR2 YYEEEE, per germline. Looking up the rest from reference TRBV5-6 and TRBJ1-5 gives the full variable domain: DAGVTQSPTHLIKTRGQQVTLRCSPKSGHDTVSWYQQALGQGPQFIFQYYEEEERQRGNFPDRFSGHQFPNYSSELNVNALLLGDSALYLCASSLGQGINQPQHFGDGTRLSIL.